This T cell receptor beta chain was profiled in a study of blood T cells in healthy people across ages (dated by TCRdb to between 2015 and 2016). Regarding the research as a whole: In model experiments, template switching captured roughly one uniquely barcoded TCR beta cDNA molecule for every two T cells. Age-related changes in TCR beta repertoire diversity were measured in the study by deep sequencing normalized with unique cDNA molecular identifiers. Donors were grouped into four age groups: young (average approximately 15 years), middle-aged (over 35), aged (around 62) and long-lived (approximately 82). To avoid experimental bias, donors of different ages were spread randomly across the sequencing lanes. Two additional independent replicas of 1 million unique cDNA reads from the same blood draw were analyzed for two donors (one aged 18 to 30 and one aged 80 or older). The research as a whole found: Estimates of total diversity from one million sequenced T cells were regarded as lower bounds and underestimates. Observed TCR beta diversity correlated strongly with the percentage of naive T cells measured by flow cytometry. Because donor CMV infection status was unknown, age-related changes in expanded clonotypes were potentially confounded. The long-lived group showed more naive CD4+ T cells, fewer expanded clones and increased TCR diversity than the aged group, suggesting age selection. Conclusive comparison of naive and antigen-experienced compartments was prevented by the profiling of bulk unsorted PBMCs. Observed TCR beta diversity per million T cells fell roughly linearly with age, and a significant reduction was already apparent by age around 44.

The donors were around 39 Caucasian individuals from Russia, aged roughly 6 to 95 years, who were systemically healthy. Each donor gave 8 to 10 milliliters of peripheral blood, drawn into EDTA-treated Vacutainer tubes. Ficoll-Paque density-gradient centrifugation was used to isolate PBMCs, with at least 6.5 million per sample. Trizol reagent was used to extract total RNA from PBMCs, with at least 5.5 micrograms per sample. For every donor, flow cytometry on a PBMC aliquot measured the percentage of naive CD45RAhigh/CD27high T cells. To prepare the library, 5' RACE was applied. The data were produced on an Illumina HiSeq 2500. A second PCR of about 7 to 12 cycles was run with a J-beta primer mix and a sample-barcoded 5' primer. A template-switch 5' adaptor carrying 12 random nucleotides introduced a unique molecular identifier onto each TCR beta cDNA molecule. At least 2.5 million CDR3-containing paired-end reads were obtained from each sample. The Mint cDNA synthesis kit, primed by a TRBC-specific oligonucleotide, was used to synthesize first-strand cDNA from all RNA. After uracil-DNA glycosylase treatment, a first 18-cycle PCR used universal primers M1SS and BC2_uni_R on all cDNA. In the paper's pipeline: For normalization, 1 million high-quality reads were randomly selected from each sample, with every read carrying a distinct molecular identifier. Reads sharing molecular identifiers were discarded rather than binned into consensus sequences. MiTCR, run with a Q25 quality threshold and the strictest error-elimination algorithm, handled CDR3 identification, clonotype clustering and error correction. Lower-bound total TCR beta diversity was estimated with a nonparametric unseen species model using Euler transformation. The public reads were reanalyzed by TCRdb: fastp trimming at Q25, MiXCR alignment, in-frame beta chains only. Each CDR3 protein gets just one entry, which takes the most common genes and DNA from the rows behind it. TCRdb's processing, not the authors' own work, is the source of the V and J calls. Counted in this sample were hundreds of thousands of distinct CDR3 sequences; about 28% of them appeared once. The top ten hold roughly 17% of the sample.

This clonotype was seen more than once but under ten times. It has no known antigen specificity. Base qualities are not recorded, but no much larger clone differs from it by a single base. Sequenced sample: blood. The sequence was collected from a woman of 80 years or more in good health.

The DNA sequence reads TGTGCCAGCAGGGGCGCAGAGATGAGGGGCAATCAGCCCCAGCATTTT. Its protein reads: CASRGAEMRGNQPQHF. The chain is encoded by TRBV2 joined to TRBJ1-5, with no reliable assignment of the D segment. The germline V gene gives CDR1 as SNHLY and CDR2 as FYNNEI. The CDR3 covers 16 residues, taking in both the cysteine and the phenylalanine. Solely the CDR3 DNA is kept, with 48 bases framed from the first base. Cut back by 6 bases and 2 bases, the V and J ends lie 17 bases apart. Reference TRBV2 and TRBJ1-5 genes cover what lies past the CDR3, so the full variable domain is EPEVTQTPSHQVTQMGQEVILRCVPISNHLYFYWYRQILGQKVEFLVSFYNNEISEKSEIFDDQFSVERPDGSNFTLKIRSTKLEDSAMYFCASRGAEMRGNQPQHFGDGTRLSIL.